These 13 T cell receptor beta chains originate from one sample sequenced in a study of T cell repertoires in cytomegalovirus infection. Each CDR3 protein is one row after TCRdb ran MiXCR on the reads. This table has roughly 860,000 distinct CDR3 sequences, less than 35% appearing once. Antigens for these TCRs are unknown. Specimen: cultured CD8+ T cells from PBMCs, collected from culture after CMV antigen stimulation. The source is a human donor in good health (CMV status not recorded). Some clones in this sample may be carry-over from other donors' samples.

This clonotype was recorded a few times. DNA for the CDR3: TGTGCCAGCTCACCGGGGGACAATTACGAGCAGTACGTC. Its protein product is CASSPGDNYEQYV. The rearrangement links TRBV18 to TRBJ2-7; D is perhaps TRBD1 (6 bases). Trimming took off 3 bases at V and 4 bases at J, with 10 bases between the two ends. The germline V gene has CDR1 KGHSH and CDR2 LQKENI. The CDR3 loop spans 13 amino acids.

CDR3 sequence: CASSYAGGYTEAFF. The DNA of the CDR3 is TGTGCCAGCAGTTACGCAGGGGGGTACACTGAAGCTTTCTTT. The chain employs TRBV6-6 and TRBJ1-1, with 7 bases that match TRBD1. In germline, CDR1 is MNHNY, CDR2 SVGAGI (reference sequence). The junction had 3 bases not matched to a gene; V was cut back by 2 bases and J by 3 bases. CDR3 length: 14 residues.

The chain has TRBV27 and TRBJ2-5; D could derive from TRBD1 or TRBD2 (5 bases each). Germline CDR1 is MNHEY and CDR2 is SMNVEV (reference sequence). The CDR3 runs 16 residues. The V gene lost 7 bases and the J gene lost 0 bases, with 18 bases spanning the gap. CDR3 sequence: CASTLADWGYQETQYF. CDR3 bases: TGTGCCAGCACCCTCGCAGATTGGGGGTACCAAGAGACCCAGTACTTC.

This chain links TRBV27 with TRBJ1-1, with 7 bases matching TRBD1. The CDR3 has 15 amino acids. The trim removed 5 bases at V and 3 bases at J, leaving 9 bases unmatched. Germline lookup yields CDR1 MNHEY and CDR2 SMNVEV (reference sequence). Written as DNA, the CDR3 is TGTGCCAGCAGTGTACAGGGGAACTTGTACACTGAAGCTTTCTTT. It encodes CASSVQGNLYTEAFF.

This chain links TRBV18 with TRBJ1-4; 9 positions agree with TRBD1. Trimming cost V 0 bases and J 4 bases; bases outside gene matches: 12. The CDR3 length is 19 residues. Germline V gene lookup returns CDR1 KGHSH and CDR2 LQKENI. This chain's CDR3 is CASSPPRGQGSSLNEKLFF. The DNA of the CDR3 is TGTGCCAGCTCACCACCACGGGGACAGGGCTCCAGCCTTAATGAAAAACTGTTTTTT.

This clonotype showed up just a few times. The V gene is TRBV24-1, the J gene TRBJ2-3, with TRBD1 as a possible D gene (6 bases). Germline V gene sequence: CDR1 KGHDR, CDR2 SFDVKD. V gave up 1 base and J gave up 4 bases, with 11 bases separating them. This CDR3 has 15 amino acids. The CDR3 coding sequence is TGTGCCACCAGTGATTTCCACAGGGACCCAGATACGCAGTATTTT. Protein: CATSDFHRDPDTQYF.

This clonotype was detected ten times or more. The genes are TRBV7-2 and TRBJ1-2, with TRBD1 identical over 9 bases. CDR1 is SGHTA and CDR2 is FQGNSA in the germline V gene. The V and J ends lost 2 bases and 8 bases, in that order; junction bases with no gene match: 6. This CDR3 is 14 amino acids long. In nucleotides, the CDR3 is TGTGCCAGCAGCTTAACCGGGACAGGGCTAGGCTACACCTTC. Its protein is CASSLTGTGLGYTF.

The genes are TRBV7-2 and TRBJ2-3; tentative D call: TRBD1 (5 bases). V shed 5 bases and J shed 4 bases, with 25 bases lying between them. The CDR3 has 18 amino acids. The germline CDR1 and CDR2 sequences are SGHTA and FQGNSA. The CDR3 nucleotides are TGTGCCAGCAGCCCCTACACAGCTGGGGCCGGCAGATCAGATACGCAGTATTTT. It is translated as CASSPYTAGAGRSDTQYF. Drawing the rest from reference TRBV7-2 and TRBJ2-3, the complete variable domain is GAGVSQSPSNKVTEKGKDVELRCDPISGHTALYWYRQSLGQGLEFLIYFQGNSAPDKSGLPSDRFSAERTGGSVSTLTIQRTQQEDSAVYLCASSPYTAGAGRSDTQYFGPGTRLTVL.

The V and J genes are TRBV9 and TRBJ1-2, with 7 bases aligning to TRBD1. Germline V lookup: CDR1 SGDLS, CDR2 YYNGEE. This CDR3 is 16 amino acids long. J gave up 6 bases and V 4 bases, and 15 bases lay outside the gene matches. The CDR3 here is CASSPRQGREEDGYTF. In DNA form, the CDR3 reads TGTGCCAGCAGCCCTAGACAGGGACGGGAGGAGGATGGCTACACCTTC.

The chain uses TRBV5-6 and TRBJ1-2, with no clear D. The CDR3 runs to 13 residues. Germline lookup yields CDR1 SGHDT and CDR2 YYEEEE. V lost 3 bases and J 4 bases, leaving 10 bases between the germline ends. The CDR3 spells CASSSTDPYGYTF. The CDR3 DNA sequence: TGTGCCAGCAGCTCGACGGACCCCTATGGCTACACCTTC. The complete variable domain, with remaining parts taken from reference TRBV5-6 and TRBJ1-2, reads DAGVTQSPTHLIKTRGQQVTLRCSPKSGHDTVSWYQQALGQGPQFIFQYYEEEERQRGNFPDRFSGHQFPNYSSELNVNALLLGDSALYLCASSSTDPYGYTFGSGTRLTVV.

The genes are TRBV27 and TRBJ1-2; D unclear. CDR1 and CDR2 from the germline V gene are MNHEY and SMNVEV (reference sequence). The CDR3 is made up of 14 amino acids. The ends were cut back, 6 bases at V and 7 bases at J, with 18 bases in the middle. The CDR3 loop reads CASSPDTFLSGYTF. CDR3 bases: TGTGCCAGCAGCCCTGACACGTTCCTCTCTGGCTACACCTTC.

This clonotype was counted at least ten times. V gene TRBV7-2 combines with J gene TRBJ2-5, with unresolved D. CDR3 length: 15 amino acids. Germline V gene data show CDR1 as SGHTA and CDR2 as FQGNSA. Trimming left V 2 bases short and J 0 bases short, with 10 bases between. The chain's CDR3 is CASSLNKRHQETQYF. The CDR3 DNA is TGTGCCAGCAGCTTAAACAAGAGACACCAAGAGACCCAGTACTTC.

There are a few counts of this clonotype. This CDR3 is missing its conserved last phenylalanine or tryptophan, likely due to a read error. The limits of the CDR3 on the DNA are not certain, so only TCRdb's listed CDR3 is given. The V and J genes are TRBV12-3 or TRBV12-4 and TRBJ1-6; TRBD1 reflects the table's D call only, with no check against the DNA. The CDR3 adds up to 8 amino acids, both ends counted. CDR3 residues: CASNETGV.